These 32 T cell receptor beta chains came from one sample sequenced in a study of cytomegalovirus exposure and HLA in healthy donors (dated by TCRdb to 2016 to 2017). The library was made by the immunoSEQ multiplex PCR assay. The multiplex PCR relied on a mix of 60 forward primers for TCR Vbeta segments and 13 reverse primers for TCR Jbeta segments. TCRdb mirrors the immuneACCESS table, restricted to in-frame sequences. Some clones are absent from its copies; in checked studies, under half trace to an unresolved V gene, and the reason for the others is unknown. The sample table on file contains tens of thousands of clones. Under 3% of the sample goes to the ten largest clones. Sequencing was performed on PBMCs. All receptors derive from a man in his forties or fifties in good health and CMV-seronegative.

On this clone: Other DNA sequences from this sample encode an identical CDR3 as well. This rearrangement joins TRBV12-5 to TRBJ1-2, with D tentatively TRBD1 (5 bases). Per germline, CDR1 LGHNT and CDR2 FRNRAP. The CDR3 loop spans 15 amino acids. V was trimmed by 1 base and J by 3 bases, leaving 12 bases between them. CDR3 loop: CASGLETGRDYGYTF. The CDR3 DNA follows: TGTGCTAGTGGTTTGGAAACAGGTCGGGACTATGGCTACACCTTC.

The chain uses TRBV7-9 and TRBJ2-7, with D hard to call. V shed 5 bases and J shed 2 bases, with 10 bases lying between them. The CDR3 consists of 13 residues. Germline V gene data show CDR1 as SEHNR and CDR2 as FQNEAQ (reference sequence). The CDR3 DNA sequence: TGTGCCAGCAGCCCTCGCGTCGCCTACGAGCAGTACTTC. Its protein is CASSPRVAYEQYF.

The chain combines TRBV5-1 with TRBJ2-3; no reliable D call. The CDR3 totals 14 residues. The germline CDR1 and CDR2 sequences are SGHRS and YFSETQ. V lost 0 bases to trimming and J lost 4 bases, with 9 bases between them. Here the CDR3 DNA reads TGCGCCAGCAGCTTGGCCGATAGCCCAGATACGCAGTATTTT. Amino acid sequence: CASSLADSPDTQYF. Drawing the rest from reference TRBV5-1 and TRBJ2-3, the complete variable domain is KAGVTQTPRYLIKTRGQQVTLSCSPISGHRSVSWYQQTPGQGLQFLFEYFSETQRNKGNFPGRFSGRQFSNSRSEMNVSTLELGDSALYLCASSLADSPDTQYFGPGTRLTVL.

The chain has TRBV6-6 and TRBJ1-3, with TRBD1 matching over 7 bases. CDR1 is MNHNY, CDR2 SVGAGI, per germline (reference sequence). The CDR3 sequence is 15 residues long. Trimming at V came to 2 bases and at J to 2 bases, leaving 3 bases not matched to a gene. The chain's CDR3 is CASSYVTGTGNTIYF. The DNA of the CDR3 is TGTGCCAGCAGTTACGTGACAGGGACTGGAAACACCATATATTTT.

The chain carries TRBV28 and TRBJ2-7; TRBD1 matches at 7 bases. The length of the CDR3 is 15 residues. Germline lookup yields CDR1 MDHEN and CDR2 SYDVKM. The trim removed 3 bases at V and 6 bases at J, leaving 11 bases unmatched. In nucleotides, the CDR3 is TGTGCCAGCAGTTTTTTAGGGGGCTTATCTTTCGAGCAGTACTTC. Its protein product is CASSFLGGLSFEQYF.

The chain couples TRBV5-8 to TRBJ1-5; a weak D match, TRBD1 (6 bases). Germline V gene sequence: CDR1 SGHTS, CDR2 YDEGEE. CDR3 length equals 17 residues. The germline V and J ends were trimmed by 0 bases and 7 bases, with 20 bases remaining between them. The CDR3 nucleotides read TGTGCCAGCAGCTTGGTGGTGCGGGGGCTGGTACGACAGCCCCAGCATTTT. It specifies CASSLVVRGLVRQPQHF.

The chain carries TRBV5-4 and TRBJ2-2; 9 bases fit TRBD1. CDR3 length: 15 amino acids. Trimming removed 4 bases from V and 1 base from J; junction bases left unmatched: 2. CDR1 and CDR2 from the germline V gene are SGHNT and YYREEE (reference sequence). The CDR3 loop reads CASSRGQGNTGELFF. CDR3 coding DNA: TGTGCCAGCAGCAGGGGACAGGGGAACACCGGGGAGCTGTTTTTT.

This chain uses TRBV18 with TRBJ2-7, with 7 bases that match TRBD1. This CDR3 comprises 15 residues. The junction had 7 bases not matched to a gene; V was cut back by 4 bases and J by 1 base. CDR1 and CDR2 (germline): KGHSH, LQKENI. Written as DNA, the CDR3 is TGTGCCAGCTCACTCGGGGACAGCGTATCCTACGAGCAGTACTTC. Protein sequence: CASSLGDSVSYEQYF.

This chain connects TRBV28 to TRBJ1-4; TRBD1 matches 7 bases. The ends lost 1 base at V and 3 bases at J; junction bases unmatched: 5. The CDR3 has 16 amino acids. Germline lookup yields CDR1 MDHEN and CDR2 SYDVKM. In nucleotides, the CDR3 is TGTGCCAGCAGTTTATTAGGGGGCTTCGCTAATGAAAAACTGTTTTTT. The encoded protein is CASSLLGGFANEKLFF.

The chain employs TRBV5-1 and TRBJ2-7, with a weak D call TRBD1 (6 bases). CDR1 and CDR2 (germline): SGHRS, YFSETQ. V was trimmed by 4 bases and J by 1 base, leaving 9 bases between them. This CDR3 contains 13 residues. CDR3: CASSRGTSYEQYF. The CDR3, as DNA: TGCGCCAGCAGCAGGGGGACATCCTACGAGCAGTACTTC.

The V call is TRBV9, the J call TRBJ2-2; the D is unclear. Trimming pared 7 bases from V and 1 base from J, leaving 8 bases between. Germline V gene sequence: CDR1 SGDLS, CDR2 YYNGEE. There are 13 residues in the CDR3. DNA for the CDR3: TGTGCCAGCCAAAACAGGAACACCGGGGAGCTGTTTTTT. This gives the protein CASQNRNTGELFF.

This chain joins TRBV21-1 and TRBJ1-5; the table's D call, TRBD1, has no DNA check behind it. TRBV21-1 has pseudogene status. The CDR3 runs to 19 residues. The CDR3 loop is CASTPRRGQGGYSNQPQHF. As DNA, the CDR3 is TGTGCCAGCACCCCTAGGCGGGGACAGGGGGGCTATAGCAATCAGCCCCAGCATTTT.

The chain recombines TRBV10-3 with TRBJ2-5; maybe TRBD2 (6 bases). The J call may be faulty, since TRBJ2-7 better matches the DNA end. The V gene's germline CDR1 is ENHRY and CDR2 SYGVKD. CDR3 size: 16 residues. The CDR3 bases are TGTGCCATCAGTGAGAACGAGGGACTCCGGGCCTACGAGCAGTACTTC. Translation gives CAISENEGLRAYEQYF.

The DNA for the CDR3 is TGTGCCTGGAGTGTTAACAGGGGAGAAGCTTTCTTT. Amino acids: CAWSVNRGEAFF. V usage is TRBV30 and J usage is TRBJ1-1, with 7 bases identical to TRBD1. CDR3 size: 12 residues. V lost 0 bases and J lost 8; bases outside the gene matches: 3. CDR1 GTSNPN and CDR2 SVGIG come from the germline V gene (reference sequence).

The gene calls are TRBV18 and TRBJ1-6; 12 nucleotides match TRBD1. Per germline, CDR1 KGHSH and CDR2 LQKENI. V shed 3 bases, J shed 9 bases, and the junction held 0 bases outside the gene matches. This CDR3 contains 14 residues. CDR3 amino acids: CASSPGQGASPLHF. CDR3 coding DNA: TGTGCCAGCTCACCGGGACAGGGGGCTTCACCCCTCCACTTT.

The V and J genes are TRBV6-5 and TRBJ1-5, with D unresolved. Germline V gene lookup returns CDR1 MNHEY and CDR2 SVGAGI. CDR3 length: 15 residues. V shed 4 bases and J shed 0 bases, with 10 bases lying between them. Here the CDR3 reads CASSLQVNSNQPQHF. CDR3 coding DNA: TGTGCCAGCAGTTTACAAGTTAATAGCAATCAGCCCCAGCATTTT.

The rearrangement uses TRBV4-1 and TRBJ2-7; D remains ambiguous. The V gene lost 1 base and the J gene lost 3 bases, with 7 bases spanning the gap. Germline CDR1 reads MGHRA; CDR2 reads YSYEKL. The CDR3 extends over 13 amino acids. CDR3 in amino acids: CASSQVALYEQYF. CDR3 sequence (DNA): TGCGCCAGCAGCCAAGTAGCCCTCTACGAGCAGTACTTC.

A remark on this clone: This specimen includes other DNA sequences encoding the same CDR3. V gene TRBV30 combines with J gene TRBJ1-4; D not resolved. Trimming removed 3 bases at V and 3 bases at J, with 8 bases between. Looked up from germline, CDR1 is GTSNPN and CDR2 is SVGIG (reference sequence). The CDR3 extends over 13 amino acids. The DNA of the CDR3 is TGTGCCTGGAGCGCAAACTCTAATGAAAAACTGTTTTTT. It is translated as CAWSANSNEKLFF.

The chain links TRBV15 to TRBJ2-5; 7 nucleotides align to TRBD2. Germline V gene sequence: CDR1 LNHNV, CDR2 YYDKDF (reference sequence). Losses at the gene ends were 2 bases for V and 2 bases for J; bases not matched to a gene: 5. The CDR3 sequence is 15 residues long. In DNA form, the CDR3 reads TGTGCCACCAGCAGACGAAGCGGGGCTCAAGAGACCCAGTACTTC. Its protein product is CATSRRSGAQETQYF.

The chain recombines TRBV14 with TRBJ2-7, with TRBD2 identical over 9 bases. Germline V lookup: CDR1 SGHDN, CDR2 FVKESK. V trimming: 3 bases; J trimming: 6 bases; junction bases outside the gene matches: 6. The CDR3 length is 14 residues. In DNA form, the CDR3 reads TGTGCCAGCAGCCACCAGCGGGGGGTTATCGAGCAGTACTTC. Translation gives CASSHQRGVIEQYF.

Worth noting for this clone: Other DNA sequences in this specimen translate into the identical CDR3. This rearrangement joins TRBV7-2 to TRBJ2-5; a weak D match, TRBD2 (5 bases). The CDR3 runs to 13 residues. Deletions cut 3 bases from V and 3 bases from J, with 8 bases between. CDR1 SGHTA and CDR2 FQGNSA come from the germline V gene. This CDR3 reads CASSFAGEETQYF. The CDR3 region has the DNA TGTGCCAGCAGCTTTGCCGGGGAAGAGACCCAGTACTTC.

This chain uses TRBV5-1 with TRBJ2-7, with D unclear. Germline CDR1 is SGHRS and CDR2 is YFSETQ. The CDR3 extends over 14 amino acids. Trimming stripped 0 bases from V and 4 bases from J, with 11 bases between. The CDR3 loop is CASSLASNIYEQYF. The CDR3 DNA follows: TGCGCCAGCAGCTTGGCTAGTAATATTTACGAGCAGTACTTC.

DNA of the CDR3: TGTGCCAGCAGTCCTCCAACAGGGACCACTGAAGCTTTCTTT. Translated: CASSPPTGTTEAFF. The chain employs TRBV6-5 and TRBJ1-1; D perhaps matches TRBD1 (6 bases). V was clipped by 5 bases and J by 4 bases, with 14 bases between them. The CDR3 loop spans 14 amino acids. Germline V gene sequence: CDR1 MNHEY, CDR2 SVGAGI.

The chain has TRBV9 and TRBJ2-5; D uncertain. TRBJ2-7 explains the end of the DNA better; the J call may be wrong. The CDR3 spans 15 residues. Germline CDR1 SGDLS, CDR2 YYNGEE. As DNA, the CDR3 is TGTGCCAGCAGCGTAGCTCCCTTAAGTTCGTACGAGCAGTACTTC. It is translated as CASSVAPLSSYEQYF.

The chain recombines TRBV30 with TRBJ1-5, with a possible D match to TRBD1 (6 bases). The V and J ends lost 1 base and 0 bases respectively, with 7 bases between them. Looked up from germline, CDR1 is GTSNPN and CDR2 is SVGIG (reference sequence). This CDR3 spans 14 amino acids. The CDR3 nucleotides are TGTGCCTGGAGTGGGACAGCTAGCAATCAGCCCCAGCATTTT. It translates to CAWSGTASNQPQHF.

V gene TRBV5-4 combines with J gene TRBJ1-2, with D possibly being TRBD1 (5 bases). The CDR3 length is 16 residues. Germline V gene data show CDR1 as SGHNT and CDR2 as YYREEE (reference sequence). V gave up 4 bases and J gave up 1 base, with 17 bases separating them. The CDR3 loop is CASSPGQRLINYGYTF. CDR3 coding DNA: TGTGCCAGCAGCCCAGGACAACGGCTCATTAACTATGGCTACACCTTC.

This chain joins TRBV10-2 and TRBJ1-1; no firm D call. V lost 6 bases to trimming and J lost 4 bases, with 15 bases between them. Germline CDR1 is WSHSY and CDR2 is SAAADI. This CDR3 spans 14 amino acids. CDR3 DNA sequence: TGCGCCAGCAGGTTCGAAAACGCGGTCACTGAAGCTTTCTTT. Translated, it gives CASRFENAVTEAFF.

Here the CDR3 reads CSVDVGHQAYGYTF. Here the CDR3 DNA reads TGCAGCGTTGATGTGGGACACCAGGCTTATGGCTACACCTTC. The chain carries TRBV29-1 and TRBJ1-2; D may be TRBD1 (6 bases). CDR1 and CDR2 (germline): SQVTM, ANQGSEA. This CDR3 has 14 residues. Deletions cut 3 bases from V and 5 bases from J, with 16 bases between.

The V call is TRBV5-6, the J call TRBJ2-5; TRBD2 might be the D (6 bases). The CDR3 consists of 16 residues. The germline gives CDR1 SGHDT, CDR2 YYEEEE. Deletions cut 4 bases from V and 7 bases from J, with 23 bases between. CDR3 nucleotide sequence: TGTGCCAGCAGCCCCCTGAGTGGAACGGGGCGGGGGACCCAGTACTTC. It encodes CASSPLSGTGRGTQYF.

The chain couples TRBV9 to TRBJ1-5; the D gene is possibly TRBD1 (6 bases). CDR1 SGDLS and CDR2 YYNGEE come from the germline V gene. The CDR3 sequence is 15 residues long. Trimming removed 3 bases at V and 7 bases at J, with 17 bases between. CDR3 sequence: CASSAGEGGFQPQHF. Here the CDR3 DNA reads TGTGCCAGCAGCGCGGGGGAGGGGGGCTTCCAGCCCCAGCATTTT. The variable domain in full, completed from reference TRBV9 and TRBJ1-5, reads DSGVTQTPKHLITATGQRVTLRCSPRSGDLSVYWYQQSLDQGLQFLIQYYNGEERAKGNILERFSAQQFPDLHSELNLSSLELGDSALYFCASSAGEGGFQPQHFGDGTRLSIL.

The DNA for the CDR3 is TGTGCCAGCAGCTTAGCACTATCCACCGGGGAGCTGTTTTTT. Translating gives CASSLALSTGELFF. This chain uses TRBV7-6 with TRBJ2-2; D gene ambiguous. The CDR3 is made up of 14 amino acids. V was pared by 0 bases and J by 4 bases, with 6 bases between. Germline V CDR1 and CDR2: SGHVS, FNYEAQ.

With regard to this clone: One end of the junction fails to match germline, which may point to a read error. The rearrangement uses TRBV14 and TRBJ2-6; D remains unclear. Per germline, CDR1 SGHDN and CDR2 FVKESK. CDR3 length: 14 amino acids. The CDR3 DNA reads TGTGCCAGCAGACAAGCGTCTGGGGCCAACGTCCTGACTTTC. It specifies CASRQASGANVLTF.